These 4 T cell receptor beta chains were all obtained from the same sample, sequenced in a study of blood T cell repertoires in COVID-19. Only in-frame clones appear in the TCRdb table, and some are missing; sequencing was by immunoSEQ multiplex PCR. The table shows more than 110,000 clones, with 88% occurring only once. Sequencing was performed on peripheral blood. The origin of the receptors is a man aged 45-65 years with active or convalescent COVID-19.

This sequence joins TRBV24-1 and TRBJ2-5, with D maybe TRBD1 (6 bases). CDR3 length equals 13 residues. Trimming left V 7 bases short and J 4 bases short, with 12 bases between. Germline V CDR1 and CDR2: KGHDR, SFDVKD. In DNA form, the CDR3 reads TGTGCCACCAGCAGCCAGGGGTCAGAGACCCAGTACTTC. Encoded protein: CATSSQGSETQYF.

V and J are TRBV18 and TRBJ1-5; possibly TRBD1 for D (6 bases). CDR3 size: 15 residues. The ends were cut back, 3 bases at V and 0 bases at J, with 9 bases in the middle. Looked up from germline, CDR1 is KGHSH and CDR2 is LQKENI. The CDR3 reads CASSPGTYSNQPQHF. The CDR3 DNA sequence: TGTGCCAGCTCACCCGGGACATATAGCAATCAGCCCCAGCATTTT.

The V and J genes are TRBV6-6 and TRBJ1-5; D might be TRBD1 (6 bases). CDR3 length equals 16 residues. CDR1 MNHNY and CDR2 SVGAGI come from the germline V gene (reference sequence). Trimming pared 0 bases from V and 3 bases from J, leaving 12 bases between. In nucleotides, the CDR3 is TGTGCCAGCAGTTACTCGGCAGGGGAAAACAATCAGCCCCAGCATTTT. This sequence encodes CASSYSAGENNQPQHF.

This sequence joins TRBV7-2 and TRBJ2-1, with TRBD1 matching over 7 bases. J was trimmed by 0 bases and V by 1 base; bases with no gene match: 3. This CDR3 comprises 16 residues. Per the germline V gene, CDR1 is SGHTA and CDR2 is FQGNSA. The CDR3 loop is CASSLVGTASYNEQFF. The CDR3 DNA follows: TGTGCCAGCAGCTTAGTGGGGACAGCCTCCTACAATGAGCAGTTCTTC.